Detailed here is one T cell receptor beta chain. Under the authors' procedure: The assay estimated nucleated cells by amplifying reference gene primers. Sequencing used immunoSEQ multiplex PCR; TCRdb keeps in-frame clones, though not all of them. For V, J and clone size, that table is used; D and trimming come from the DNA. The repertoire holds hundreds of thousands of clones, with roughly four fifths as singletons. The source of the sample is a study of blood T cell repertoires in COVID-19. Study as a whole: COVID-19 samples from acute and convalescent phases originated in the United States, Italy and Spain. T cells, B-cell-depleted T cells, or PBMCs supplied cDNA or gDNA.

The CDR3 contains 17 residues. V lost 3 bases and J lost 2; bases outside the gene matches: 11. The germline gives CDR1 MNHNS, CDR2 SASEGT. Exposed participants came across a COVID-19 case within 2 weeks before study entry. The chain is built from TRBV6-1 and TRBJ2-5, with TRBD1 identical over 8 bases. The source of this sequence is a woman in her 40s who had been exposed to COVID-19. The sequenced sample consisted of PBMCs or T cells enriched from blood (not recorded which). This CDR3 is CASSDELRRTGQETQYF. CDR3 in DNA: TGTGCCAGCAGTGATGAACTCAGAAGGACAGGGCAAGAGACCCAGTACTTC.